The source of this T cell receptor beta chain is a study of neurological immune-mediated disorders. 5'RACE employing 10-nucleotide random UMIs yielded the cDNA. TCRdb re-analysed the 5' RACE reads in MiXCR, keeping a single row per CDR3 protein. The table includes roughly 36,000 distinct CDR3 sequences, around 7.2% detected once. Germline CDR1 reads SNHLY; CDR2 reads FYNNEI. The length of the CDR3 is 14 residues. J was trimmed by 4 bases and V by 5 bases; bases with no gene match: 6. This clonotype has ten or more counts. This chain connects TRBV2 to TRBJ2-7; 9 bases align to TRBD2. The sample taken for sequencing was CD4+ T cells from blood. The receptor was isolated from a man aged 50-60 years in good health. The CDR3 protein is CASSLASGDYEQYF. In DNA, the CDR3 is TGTGCCAGCAGTTTGGCTAGCGGGGATTACGAGCAGTACTTC.